The rows below give T cell receptor beta chains drawn from one sample of a study of vaccination effects on CD4 cells after COVID-19. Profiled with immunoSEQ multiplex PCR; TCRdb holds only in-frame clones, not every one. The sample records around 40,000 clones, approximately 73% being singletons. The antigens these receptors bind are not known. The source material was CD4+ T cells from PBMCs cultured with a peptide pool, sampled before COVID-19 vaccination. These receptors originate from a human donor who had a prior SARS-CoV-2 infection. Each CDR3 is given without its conserved first and last residue. The D gene is left open where the match is weak.

D: NA
J: TRBJ2-1
V: TRBV30
CDR3: ASQQGSGFSEQF

D: NA
J: TRBJ1-6
V: TRBV15
CDR3: ATSRGRQGDNSPLH

D: NA
J: TRBJ1-1
V: TRBV5-1
CDR3: ASSSEDFTDVITEAF

D: TRBD1
J: TRBJ1-1
V: TRBV18
CDR3: ASHGDRGQGTEAF

D: NA
J: TRBJ2-3
V: TRBV5-1
CDR3: ASSFRDTDTQY

D: TRBD2
J: TRBJ2-7
V: TRBV20-1
CDR3: SASIAGGPDEQY

D: NA
J: TRBJ2-1
V: TRBV7-9
CDR3: ASSSWGNYNEQF

D: NA
J: TRBJ1-2
V: TRBV5-4
CDR3: ASSSYTGTYGYT

D: TRBD1
J: TRBJ1-2
V: TRBV2
CDR3: ASSEGTGDRYGYT

D: NA
J: TRBJ2-2
V: TRBV4-1
CDR3: ASSHIAMANTGELF

D: NA
J: TRBJ2-3
V: TRBV29-1
CDR3: SVESSSRDTQY

D: NA
J: TRBJ2-2
V: TRBV6-5
CDR3: ASSLAGTYTGELF

D: TRBD1
J: TRBJ1-4
V: TRBV11-3
CDR3: ASSQGAATNEKLF

D: NA
J: TRBJ2-7
V: TRBV4-1
CDR3: ASSRATRFEQY

D: NA
J: TRBJ2-1
V: TRBV7-3
CDR3: ASSSSEQGEQF

D: NA
J: TRBJ2-3
V: TRBV10-3
CDR3: ATGVAASTDTQY

D: NA
J: TRBJ1-5
V: TRBV5-5
CDR3: ASSSIGAPGQPQH

D: TRBD1
J: TRBJ2-6
V: TRBV18
CDR3: ASSPLGQGVSGANVLT

D: NA
J: TRBJ2-5
V: TRBV5-4
CDR3: ASSFGHRQETQY

D: NA
J: TRBJ2-4
V: TRBV23-1
CDR3: ASSRTGPAKNIQY

D: TRBD1
J: TRBJ1-2
V: TRBV6-1
CDR3: ASSETGQGGGYT

D: TRBD1
J: TRBJ2-3
V: TRBV12-3/TRBV12-4
CDR3: ASRTGITDTQY

D: TRBD2
J: TRBJ2-2
V: TRBV7-2
CDR3: ASSLFLAGGTGELF

D: TRBD1
J: TRBJ2-5
V: TRBV9
CDR3: ASSVSTGQRAETQY

D: NA
J: TRBJ1-2
V: TRBV7-2
CDR3: ASSPAGSYGYT

D: TRBD1
J: TRBJ1-2
V: TRBV11-3
CDR3: ASSLRGGQNNYGYT

D: NA
J: TRBJ1-2
V: TRBV2
CDR3: ASSEYTSVYGYT

D: TRBD2
J: TRBJ2-7
V: TRBV27
CDR3: ASRGVPYEQY

D: NA
J: TRBJ1-6
V: TRBV6-1
CDR3: ASSEHRGESPLH

D: TRBD2
J: TRBJ2-7
V: TRBV5-1
CDR3: ASSLWSGGAGYEQY

D: TRBD1
J: TRBJ2-2
V: TRBV7-6
CDR3: ASSSGQGINTGELF

D: NA
J: TRBJ2-7
V: TRBV11-2
CDR3: ASTTPRQSSYEQY

D: NA
J: TRBJ1-1
V: TRBV4-1
CDR3: ASSQPGSWNTEAF

D: TRBD2
J: TRBJ2-4
V: TRBV7-8
CDR3: ASSLGSRGTRGYIQY

D: NA
J: TRBJ2-1
V: TRBV10-3
CDR3: AISVSRENNEQF